Following are 6 T cell receptor beta chains from one sample sequenced in a study of blood T cell repertoires in COVID-19. The table came from immunoSEQ multiplex PCR; TCRdb's copy has only in-frame clones and leaves some out. The table lists approximately 90,000 clones, 87% of them singletons. The sequenced sample consisted of peripheral blood. These receptors all come from a human donor with acute or convalescent COVID-19. The donor label of this sample is uncertain.

CDR3 sequence: CASSLGTGEKLFF. The CDR3 DNA reads as TGCGCCAGCAGCTTGGGGACAGGGGAAAAACTGTTTTTT. The chain couples TRBV5-1 to TRBJ1-4, with TRBD1 identical over 8 bases. The V segment lost 0 bases and the J segment 8 bases; nucleotides outside the gene matches: 0. The CDR3 spans 13 residues. The germline V gene encodes CDR1 SGHRS and CDR2 YFSETQ.

The chain couples TRBV3-1 (or the pseudogene TRBV3-2) to TRBJ2-5; 13 positions match TRBD2. The CDR3 runs to 16 residues. V lost 3 bases, J lost 5 bases, and 6 bases stayed unmatched. CDR1 and CDR2 (germline): LGHDT, YNNKEL (reference sequence). The CDR3 protein is CASSQRTSGGIETQYF. The CDR3 DNA reads as TGTGCCAGCAGCCAGAGGACTAGCGGGGGTATTGAGACCCAGTACTTC.

The chain links TRBV5-1 to TRBJ2-6, with 10 positions matching TRBD2. With 1 base clipped from V and 2 bases from J, the junction kept 0 bases outside the gene matches. Germline V gene lookup returns CDR1 SGHRS and CDR2 YFSETQ. CDR3 length: 16 amino acids. This CDR3 reads CASSLLAGAGANVLTF. The CDR3 nucleotides are TGCGCCAGCAGCTTGCTAGCGGGGGCTGGGGCCAACGTCCTGACTTTC.

The V gene is TRBV5-4, the J gene TRBJ2-1; 10 positions match TRBD2. V trimming: 4 bases; J trimming: 4 bases; junction bases outside the gene matches: 5. Germline V gene sequence: CDR1 SGHNT, CDR2 YYREEE (reference sequence). CDR3 length: 15 amino acids. The CDR3 DNA reads as TGTGCCAGCAGCCGACCTAGCGGGAGATACAATGAGCAGTTCTTC. Amino acids: CASSRPSGRYNEQFF.

This clone has more than one count but fewer than ten. The chain employs TRBV2 and TRBJ1-1; the D is unclear. The V gene lost 5 bases and the J gene lost 4 bases, with 11 bases spanning the gap. The CDR3 has 13 amino acids. Germline V CDR1 and CDR2: SNHLY, FYNNEI. The CDR3 loop reads CASSPQRPTEAFF. CDR3 sequence (DNA): TGTGCCAGCAGTCCCCAGCGGCCCACTGAAGCTTTCTTT.

The CDR3 protein is CASSSLRGTEAFF. The CDR3 nucleotides read TGTGCCAGCAGCTCACTTCGGGGCACTGAAGCTTTCTTT. The chain uses TRBV7-3 and TRBJ1-1; no clear D. The CDR3 contains 13 residues. V shed 4 bases and J shed 4 bases, with 10 bases lying between them. CDR1 and CDR2 (germline): SGHTA, FQGTGA.